This T cell receptor beta chain derives from a study of PD-1 blockade in classical Hodgkin lymphoma. Repertoires were generated with immunoSEQ multiplex PCR, while TCRdb's copy carries only in-frame clones and drops some. The data show 65,000 to 95,000 clones, 89% seen once. With no exception, relapse followed autologous stem cell transplantation in all patients, and brentuximab vedotin exposure varied. The V segment lost 6 bases and the J segment 6 bases; nucleotides outside the gene matches: 10. Germline V lookup: CDR1 SNHLY, CDR2 FYNNEI. The CDR3 totals 15 residues. Study-wide points: When set against healthy donors, newly diagnosed patients were reported to show lower baseline TCR diversity. Although disease activity or prior therapy may be involved, causes of the repertoire differences remain undefined. Only CD4+ TCR diversity, not CD8+, had risen significantly by C4D1.

There are a few counts of this clone. Its antigen is not known. The chain employs TRBV2 and TRBJ2-1, with 8 bases lining up with TRBD1. The sample here was peripheral blood mononuclear cells (PBMCs), taken at baseline. The receptor was isolated from a human donor with classical Hodgkin lymphoma. The DNA for the CDR3 is TGTGCCAGCAGCGCTGGACAGGGTAGGGTCAATGAGCAGTTCTTC. Its protein product is CASSAGQGRVNEQFF.